The rows below give T cell receptor beta chains drawn from one sample of a study of blood T cell repertoires in COVID-19. TCRdb's copy holds only in-frame clones and misses some; the assay was immunoSEQ multiplex PCR. The sample includes roughly 280,000 clones, roughly 80% of them seen just once. Sequencing was carried out using peripheral blood. These receptors all stem from a man aged 60-69 years with acute or convalescent COVID-19. Both conserved end residues are part of each CDR3. D genes are given only for firm matches. Clone size is shown for a subset of rows, as once, few, many or a class of expanded clone.

v_call	clone_size	j_call	d_call	cdr3_aa	cdr3_nt
TRBV5-1	-	TRBJ2-2	TRBD2	CASSLEGTSSGELFF	TGCGCCAGCAGCTTGGAGGGGACTAGCAGCGGGGAGCTGTTTTTT
TRBV7-2	-	TRBJ1-4	-	CASSLGRFSTNEKLFF	TGTGCCAGCAGCTTAGGCAGGTTCTCAACTAATGAAAAACTGTTTTTT
TRBV14	-	TRBJ2-5	TRBD2	CASSRGTSGGGETQYF	TGTGCCAGCAGCCGCGGGACTAGCGGGGGTGGAGAGACCCAGTACTTC
TRBV19	few	TRBJ1-1	-	CASSRVGTEAFF	TGTGCCAGTAGTCGGGTGGGCACTGAAGCTTTCTTT
TRBV29-1	-	TRBJ1-1	-	CSVRVVAGTEAFF	TGCAGCGTTCGTGTGGTGGCGGGCACTGAAGCTTTCTTT
TRBV6-1	-	TRBJ1-1	-	CASSEWQGWGTEAFF	TGTGCCAGCAGTGAATGGCAGGGTTGGGGCACTGAAGCTTTCTTT
TRBV27	-	TRBJ2-7	-	CASSARPPGISYEQYF	TGTGCCAGCAGTGCCCGACCCCCGGGAATTTCCTACGAGCAGTACTTC
TRBV7-9	-	TRBJ1-5	-	CASSTYNQPQHF	TGTGCCAGCAGCACATACAATCAGCCCCAGCATTTT
TRBV7-2	-	TRBJ1-5	TRBD1	CASSSRTGGNQPQHF	TGTGCCAGCAGCTCGAGGACAGGGGGAAATCAGCCCCAGCATTTT
TRBV15	-	TRBJ2-2	-	CATSRPSAGKNTGELFF	TGTGCCACCAGCAGGCCCTCGGCGGGGAAAAACACCGGGGAGCTGTTTTTT
TRBV7-8	-	TRBJ2-6	TRBD1	CASSSLQGAAGANVLTF	TGTGCCAGCAGCTCCTTACAGGGGGCGGCTGGGGCCAACGTCCTGACTTTC
TRBV5-4	-	TRBJ2-3	TRBD2	CASSLRSGGSTDTQYF	TGTGCCAGCAGCTTGCGCAGCGGGGGGTCCACAGATACGCAGTATTTT
TRBV19	-	TRBJ2-7	-	CASSPGTGPYEQYF	TGTGCCAGTAGTCCGGGGACTGGCCCCTACGAGCAGTACTTC
TRBV6-2/TRBV6-3	-	TRBJ2-1	-	CASSHRVGGNEQFF	TGTGCCAGCAGCCACCGGGTCGGGGGAAATGAGCAGTTCTTC
TRBV2	-	TRBJ1-3	-	CASSGAGNTIYF	TGTGCCAGCAGTGGGGCAGGAAACACCATATATTTT
TRBV5-6	few	TRBJ2-7	TRBD1	CASSLEGQGLSYEQYF	TGTGCCAGCAGCTTGGAGGGACAGGGGCTGTCCTACGAGCAGTACTTC
TRBV29-1	-	TRBJ2-1	-	CSVERAPYNEQFF	TGCAGCGTTGAACGAGCCCCGTACAATGAGCAGTTCTTC
TRBV25-1	-	TRBJ2-5	TRBD1	CASSEYRGQGLPRYF	TGTGCCAGCAGTGAATATAGGGGACAGGGCCTTCCGCGGTACTTC
TRBV5-1	-	TRBJ1-1	TRBD1	CASSMTGRNTEAFF	TGCGCCAGCAGTATGACAGGGCGGAACACTGAAGCTTTCTTT
TRBV12-3/TRBV12-4	-	TRBJ1-6	-	CASKRNSPLHF	TGTGCCAGCAAACGGAATTCACCCCTCCACTTT
TRBV28	-	TRBJ2-7	-	CASSLSGPRGEQYF	TGTGCCAGCAGTTTATCAGGTCCCCGGGGCGAGCAGTACTTC
TRBV4-1	-	TRBJ1-4	-	CASSQGRQVRNEKLFF	TGCGCCAGCAGCCAGGGTCGACAGGTGAGGAATGAAAAACTGTTTTTT
TRBV27	-	TRBJ2-7	-	CASSSFHEQYF	TGTGCCAGCAGTTCCTTCCACGAGCAGTACTTC
TRBV7-2	-	TRBJ1-6	TRBD1	CASSLDRSSYNSPLHF	TGTGCCAGCAGCTTGGACAGGAGCTCCTATAATTCACCCCTCCACTTT
TRBV19	few	TRBJ2-1	TRBD1	CASSIGSFIGTGGSGEQFF	TGTGCCAGTAGTATAGGTTCCTTTATCGGGACAGGGGGCTCAGGTGAGCAGTTCTTC
TRBV6-1	once	TRBJ1-3	-	CASSPQGNTIYF	TGTGCCAGCAGTCCCCAGGGGAACACCATATATTTT
TRBV10-3	few	TRBJ1-2	-	CAISQQGSNYGYTF	TGTGCCATCAGTCAGCAGGGATCTAACTATGGCTACACCTTC